Each of the 10 T cell receptor beta chains below was sequenced from the same sample in a study of T cell changes during pregnancy in multiple sclerosis. Using immunoSEQ multiplex PCR, the repertoire was profiled, and TCRdb retains in-frame clones only, with some absent. The sample lists around 92,000 clones, 85% to 95% seen once, with 3.5% to 4.5% in the top ten. Source: peripheral blood, taken in the first trimester of pregnancy. Every receptor here comes from a female donor with multiple sclerosis, enrolled in a pregnancy study.

This clone was found a few times. This chain joins TRBV5-1 and TRBJ1-1; D gene ambiguous. Germline V gene sequence: CDR1 SGHRS, CDR2 YFSETQ. V lost 1 base, J lost 5 bases, and 9 bases lay in between. The CDR3 has 13 amino acids. Here the CDR3 reads CASSLRGVTEAFF. The CDR3 DNA reads as TGCGCCAGCAGCTTGCGGGGAGTAACTGAAGCTTTCTTT.

The chain carries TRBV4-1 and TRBJ1-2; D possibly corresponds to TRBD1 (5 bases). The CDR3 has 16 amino acids. V lost 1 base to trimming and J lost 2 bases, with 14 bases between them. Germline CDR1 MGHRA, CDR2 YSYEKL. This CDR3 is CASSQATGIGNYGYTF. In nucleotides, the CDR3 is TGCGCCAGCAGCCAAGCCACAGGTATTGGGAACTATGGCTACACCTTC.

The chain has TRBV20-1 and TRBJ1-1; D unclear. Trimming pared 6 bases from V and 7 bases from J, leaving 9 bases between. The CDR3 has 10 amino acids. CDR1 and CDR2 (germline): DFQATT, SNEGSKA (reference sequence). The CDR3 DNA reads as TGCAGTGCCCACGGGAATGAAGCTTTCTTT. Amino acid sequence: CSAHGNEAFF.

The chain couples TRBV5-6 to TRBJ2-5; D not resolved. The V gene's germline CDR1 is SGHDT and CDR2 YYEEEE. Deletions cut 4 bases from V and 5 bases from J, with 15 bases between. This CDR3 contains 14 residues. The CDR3 DNA sequence: TGTGCCAGCAGCGTAAGAAGGCGGTGGGAGACCCAGTACTTC. Translated: CASSVRRRWETQYF.

A remark on this clone: Relative to the germline gene, one junction end is altered; a read error may explain this. The V gene is TRBV5-3, the J gene TRBJ1-5; 7 positions match TRBD1. TRBV5-3 carries the ORF label, with uncertain function. The CDR3 spans 14 residues. The CDR3 protein is CARSKGQLNQSQHF. The DNA for the CDR3 is TGTGCCAGAAGCAAGGGACAGCTTAATCAGTCCCAGCATTTT.

CDR3 coding DNA: TGTGCCAGCAGCTTGGGGGCTAGCGGGGGAGGAGATACGCAGTATTTT. It translates to CASSLGASGGGDTQYF. The rearrangement links TRBV5-4 to TRBJ2-3, with 10 bases fitting TRBD2. CDR1 is SGHNT, CDR2 YYREEE, per germline (reference sequence). The ends lost 0 bases at V and 5 bases at J; junction bases unmatched: 6. This CDR3 has 16 residues.

The gene calls are TRBV11-2 and TRBJ1-1, with a possible D match to TRBD1 (5 bases). Germline values: CDR1 SGHAT, CDR2 FQNNGV. V shed 0 bases and J shed 1 base, with 18 bases lying between them. This CDR3 has 18 residues. Here the CDR3 reads CASSLEGGRRHSNTEAFF. The CDR3 DNA reads TGTGCCAGCAGCTTAGAGGGGGGGAGGCGACATTCGAACACTGAAGCTTTCTTT.

The CDR3 loop reads CATSREGLVGISGDNEQFF. CDR3 bases: TGTGCCACCAGCAGGGAGGGACTAGTGGGGATTTCGGGTGACAATGAGCAGTTCTTC. The chain is built from TRBV15 and TRBJ2-1; 8 bases are a match to TRBD2. The CDR3 extends over 19 amino acids. Germline values: CDR1 LNHNV, CDR2 YYDKDF (reference sequence). Trimming removed 3 bases from V and 5 bases from J; junction bases left unmatched: 18.

This clone was counted once. The chain is built from TRBV15 and TRBJ1-1, with TRBD1 matching 7 bases. This CDR3 has 13 residues. In germline, CDR1 is LNHNV, CDR2 YYDKDF (reference sequence). The J segment lost 3 bases and the V segment lost 9 bases, leaving 7 bases of the junction unmatched. The CDR3 sequence is CATLGGQDTEAFF. The CDR3 coding sequence is TGTGCCACTCTAGGGGGCCAGGACACTGAAGCTTTCTTT.

V and J are TRBV29-1 and TRBJ1-3; TRBD1 aligns across 9 bases. V shed 3 bases and J 2 bases; nucleotides not matched to a gene: 5. The CDR3 is 15 residues long. Germline V gene data show CDR1 as SQVTM and CDR2 as ANQGSEA. As DNA, the CDR3 is TGCAGCGTTGATGGGGGACAGGGAACTGGAAACACCATATATTTT. As protein: CSVDGGQGTGNTIYF.